The clone carrying this TCR beta chain turned up a few times. The target antigen is unknown. The CDR3 is made up of 15 amino acids. With V trimmed by 8 bases and J by 7 bases, 14 bases remained unmatched. Germline CDR1 MNHNY, CDR2 SVGAGI (reference sequence). 5'RACE with constant-segment primers yielded barcoded, UMI-tagged TCR alpha and TCR beta cDNA libraries. TCRdb re-called the 5' RACE reads with MiXCR, one entry per CDR3 protein. Of around 450,000 distinct CDR3 sequences in the sample, 20% to 25% are singletons; the top ten hold about 8.7%. The sample comes from a study of T-cell memory formation after mild COVID-19. Study-wide findings and caveats: Specificity for SARS-CoV-2 was not confirmed among the second-wave clones peaking on day 37. Clones shrinking between day 15 and 85 showed a balanced CD4/CD8 split, and those that grew later tilted toward CD4+.

What was sequenced was PBMCs or a T cell subset sorted from them (not recorded which). This sequence originates from an adult woman who had mild COVID-19 (a few samples of this study predate the infection). Cell type and time point are not known. V usage is TRBV6-6 and J usage is TRBJ2-5; 9 bases match TRBD2. DNA of the CDR3: TGTGCCAGCGCTACCCAGCGGGGGGAAATCTCGACCCAGTACTTC. Its protein is CASATQRGEISTQYF.